This record concerns one T cell receptor (beta chain) sequence. Its antigen remains unknown. The repertoire was sequenced with immunoSEQ multiplex PCR; TCRdb's copy has only in-frame clones and lacks some. There are roughly 76,000 clones in the sample; 74% occur only once, and 1.5% to 2% lies in the top ten. This sample stems from a study of vaccination effects on CD4 cells after COVID-19. Regarding the study as a whole: In the study, convalescent patients were few, and early post-infection timepoints were absent. Clones induced by infection and by vaccine showed marked clonal contraction late after vaccination.

Sequencing followed a ViraFEST assay step that expanded antigen-specific CD4+ T cells with viral peptide pools. Investigators separated out CD4+ T cells once 10 days of culture had passed. Nucleocapsid antibodies were negative in the vaccine recipients, who had never had SARS-CoV-2 infection. Germline assignment: CDR1 LGHNA and CDR2 YSLEER. Losses at the gene ends were 3 bases for V and 10 bases for J; bases not matched to a gene: 12. This CDR3 contains 16 residues. The specimen comprised CD4+ T cells from PBMCs cultured with HCoV-229E spike peptides, sampled before COVID-19 vaccination. This receptor was obtained from a human donor who received a COVID-19 vaccine. V gene TRBV4-3 combines with J gene TRBJ1-6; TRBD1 agrees at 7 bases. The CDR3 coding sequence is TGCGCCAGCAGCCATGACCAGGGGGGTCCGGGGTCACCCCTCCACTTT. Translating it yields CASSHDQGGPGSPLHF.